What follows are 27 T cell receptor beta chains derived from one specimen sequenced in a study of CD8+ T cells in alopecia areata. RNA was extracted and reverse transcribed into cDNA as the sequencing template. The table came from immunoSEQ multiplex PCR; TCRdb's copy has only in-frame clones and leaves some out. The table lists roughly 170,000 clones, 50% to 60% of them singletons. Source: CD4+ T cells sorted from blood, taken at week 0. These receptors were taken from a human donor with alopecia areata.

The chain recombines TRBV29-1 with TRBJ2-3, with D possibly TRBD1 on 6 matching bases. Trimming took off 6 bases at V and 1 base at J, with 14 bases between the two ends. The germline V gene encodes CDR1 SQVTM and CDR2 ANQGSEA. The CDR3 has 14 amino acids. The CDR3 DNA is TGCAGCGTGAACACAGGGTTCGGCACAGATACGCAGTATTTT. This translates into CSVNTGFGTDTQYF.

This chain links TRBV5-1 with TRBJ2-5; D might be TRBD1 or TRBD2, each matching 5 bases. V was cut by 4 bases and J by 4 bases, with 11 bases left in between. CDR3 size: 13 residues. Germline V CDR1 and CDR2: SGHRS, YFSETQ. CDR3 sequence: CASSPAGAETQYF. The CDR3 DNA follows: TGCGCCAGCAGCCCGGCCGGGGCAGAGACCCAGTACTTC.

CDR3: CASTRQNTDTQYF. Here the CDR3 DNA reads TGTGCCAGCACCCGACAGAACACAGATACGCAGTATTTT. The V call is TRBV7-9, the J call TRBJ2-3, with a tentative D call TRBD1 (5 bases). V lost 7 bases to trimming and J lost 2 bases, with 10 bases between them. CDR1 SEHNR and CDR2 FQNEAQ come from the germline V gene (reference sequence). CDR3 size: 13 residues. Supplemented by reference TRBV7-9 and TRBJ2-3, the full variable domain reads DTGVSQNPRHKITKRGQNVTFRCDPISEHNRLYWYRQTLGQGPEFLTYFQNEAQLEKSRLLSDRFSAERPKGSFSTLEIQRTEQGDSAMYLCASTRQNTDTQYFGPGTRLTVL.

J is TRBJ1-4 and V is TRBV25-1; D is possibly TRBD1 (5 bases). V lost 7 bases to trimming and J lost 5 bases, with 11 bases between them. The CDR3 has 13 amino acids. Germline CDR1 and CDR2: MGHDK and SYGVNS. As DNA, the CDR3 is TGTGCCAGCACTGGGGACTTGAATGAAAAACTGTTTTTT. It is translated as CASTGDLNEKLFF.

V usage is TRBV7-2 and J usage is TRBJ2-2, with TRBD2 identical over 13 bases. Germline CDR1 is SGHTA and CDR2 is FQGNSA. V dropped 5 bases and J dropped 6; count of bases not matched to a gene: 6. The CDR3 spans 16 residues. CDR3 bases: TGTGCCAGCAGCCCGACTAGCGGGGGGCGTCCCGGGGAGCTGTTTTTT. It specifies CASSPTSGGRPGELFF.

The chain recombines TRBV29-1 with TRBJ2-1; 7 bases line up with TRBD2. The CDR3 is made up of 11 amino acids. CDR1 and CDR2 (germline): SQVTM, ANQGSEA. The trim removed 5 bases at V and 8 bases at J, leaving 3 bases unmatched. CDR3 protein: CSVKGGHEQFF. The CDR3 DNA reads TGCAGCGTTAAGGGAGGGCATGAGCAGTTCTTC.

Here the CDR3 reads CASSLDSGGYGYTF. In DNA, the CDR3 is TGTGCCAGCAGCTTAGATTCAGGGGGCTATGGCTACACCTTC. The chain has TRBV7-6 and TRBJ1-2; 7 nucleotides align to TRBD1. This CDR3 is 14 amino acids long. CDR1 is SGHVS, CDR2 FNYEAQ, per germline. The V segment lost 1 base and the J segment 4 bases; nucleotides outside the gene matches: 3.

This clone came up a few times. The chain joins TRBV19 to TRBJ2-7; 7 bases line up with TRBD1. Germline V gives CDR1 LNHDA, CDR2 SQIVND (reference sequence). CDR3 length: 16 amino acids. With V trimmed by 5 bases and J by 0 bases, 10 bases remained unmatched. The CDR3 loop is CASSSGPGTVSYEQYF. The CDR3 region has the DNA TGTGCCAGTAGTTCCGGGCCCGGGACAGTCTCCTACGAGCAGTACTTC.

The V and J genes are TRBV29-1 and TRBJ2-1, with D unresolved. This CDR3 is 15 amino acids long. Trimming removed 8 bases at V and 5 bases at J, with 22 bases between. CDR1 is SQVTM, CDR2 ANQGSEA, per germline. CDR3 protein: CSTTPIVGGDNEQFF. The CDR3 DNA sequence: TGCAGCACAACCCCGATTGTGGGTGGGGACAATGAGCAGTTCTTC.

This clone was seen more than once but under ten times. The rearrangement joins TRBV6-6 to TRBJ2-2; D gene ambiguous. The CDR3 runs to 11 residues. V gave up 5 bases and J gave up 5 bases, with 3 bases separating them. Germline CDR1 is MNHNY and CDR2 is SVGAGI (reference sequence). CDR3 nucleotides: TGTGCCAGCAGTCTAACCGGGGAGCTGTTTTTT. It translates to CASSLTGELFF.

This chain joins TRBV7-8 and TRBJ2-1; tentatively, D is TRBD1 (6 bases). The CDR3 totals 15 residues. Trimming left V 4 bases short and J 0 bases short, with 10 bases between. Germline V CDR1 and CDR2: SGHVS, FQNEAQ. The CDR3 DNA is TGTGCCAGCAGCTCTCTACAGGGCTCCTACAATGAGCAGTTCTTC. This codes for CASSSLQGSYNEQFF.

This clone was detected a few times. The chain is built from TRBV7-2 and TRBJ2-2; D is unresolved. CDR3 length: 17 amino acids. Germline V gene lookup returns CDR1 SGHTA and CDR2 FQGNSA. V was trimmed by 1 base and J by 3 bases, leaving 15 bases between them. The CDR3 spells CASSLGIRAEDTGELFF. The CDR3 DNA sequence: TGTGCCAGCAGCTTAGGTATTAGGGCAGAAGACACCGGGGAGCTGTTTTTT.

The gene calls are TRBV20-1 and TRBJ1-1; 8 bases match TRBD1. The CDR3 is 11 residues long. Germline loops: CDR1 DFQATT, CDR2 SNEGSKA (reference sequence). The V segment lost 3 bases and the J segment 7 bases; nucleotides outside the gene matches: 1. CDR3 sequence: CSASGTGEAFF. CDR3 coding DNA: TGCAGTGCTAGTGGGACAGGTGAAGCTTTCTTT.

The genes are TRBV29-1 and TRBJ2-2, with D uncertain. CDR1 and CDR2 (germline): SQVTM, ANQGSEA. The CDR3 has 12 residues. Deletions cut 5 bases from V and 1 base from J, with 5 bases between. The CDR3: CSVRRNTGELFF. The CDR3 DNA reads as TGCAGCGTTCGAAGGAACACCGGGGAGCTGTTTTTT.

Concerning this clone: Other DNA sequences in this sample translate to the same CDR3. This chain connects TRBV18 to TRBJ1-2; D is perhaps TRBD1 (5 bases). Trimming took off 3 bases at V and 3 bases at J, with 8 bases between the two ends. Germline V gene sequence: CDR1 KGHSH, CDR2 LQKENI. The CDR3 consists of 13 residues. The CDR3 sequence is CASSPGGDYGYTF. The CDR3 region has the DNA TGTGCCAGCTCACCGGGGGGGGACTATGGCTACACCTTC.

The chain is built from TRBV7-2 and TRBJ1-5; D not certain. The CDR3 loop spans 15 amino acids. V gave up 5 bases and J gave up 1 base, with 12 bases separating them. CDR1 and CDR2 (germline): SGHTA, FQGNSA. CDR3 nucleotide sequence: TGTGCCAGCAGCATTCGGGAACTAAGCAATCAGCCCCAGCATTTT. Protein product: CASSIRELSNQPQHF.

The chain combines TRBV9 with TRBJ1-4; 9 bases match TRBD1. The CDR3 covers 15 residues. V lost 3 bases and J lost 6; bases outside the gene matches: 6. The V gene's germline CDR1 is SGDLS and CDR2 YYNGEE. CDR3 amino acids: CASSGITGGYEKLFF. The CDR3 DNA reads TGTGCCAGCAGCGGAATAACAGGGGGCTATGAAAAACTGTTTTTT.

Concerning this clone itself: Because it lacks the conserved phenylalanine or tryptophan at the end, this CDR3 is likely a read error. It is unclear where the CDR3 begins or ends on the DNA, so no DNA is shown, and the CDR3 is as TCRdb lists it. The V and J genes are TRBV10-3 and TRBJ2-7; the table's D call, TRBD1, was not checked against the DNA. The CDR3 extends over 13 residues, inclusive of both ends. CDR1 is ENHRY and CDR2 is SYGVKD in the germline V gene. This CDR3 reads CAISESTGERAVL.

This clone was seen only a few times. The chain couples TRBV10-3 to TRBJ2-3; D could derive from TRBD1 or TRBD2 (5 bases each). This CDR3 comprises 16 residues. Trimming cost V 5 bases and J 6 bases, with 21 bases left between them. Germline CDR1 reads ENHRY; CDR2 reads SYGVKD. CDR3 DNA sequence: TGTGCCATCAGTCAATCAGGGACCGCGCTTATGGATACGCAGTATTTT. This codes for CAISQSGTALMDTQYF.

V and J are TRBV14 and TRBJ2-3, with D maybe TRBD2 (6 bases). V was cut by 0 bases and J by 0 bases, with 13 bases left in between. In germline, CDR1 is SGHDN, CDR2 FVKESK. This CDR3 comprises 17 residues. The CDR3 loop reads CASSQDWGDPSTDTQYF. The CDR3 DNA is TGTGCCAGCAGCCAAGATTGGGGGGATCCTAGCACAGATACGCAGTATTTT.

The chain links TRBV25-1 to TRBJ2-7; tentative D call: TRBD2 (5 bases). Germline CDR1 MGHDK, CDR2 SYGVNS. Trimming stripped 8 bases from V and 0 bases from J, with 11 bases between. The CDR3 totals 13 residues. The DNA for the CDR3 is TGTGCCAGCCTTTCGGGGAGCTCCTACGAGCAGTACTTC. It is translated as CASLSGSSYEQYF.

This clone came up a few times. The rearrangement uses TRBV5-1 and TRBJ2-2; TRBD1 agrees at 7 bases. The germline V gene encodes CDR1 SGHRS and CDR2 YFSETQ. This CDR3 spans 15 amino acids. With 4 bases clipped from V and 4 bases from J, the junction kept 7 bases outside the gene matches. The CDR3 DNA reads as TGCGCCAGCAGCAACCGGACAGGACCCACCGGGGAGCTGTTTTTT. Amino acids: CASSNRTGPTGELFF.

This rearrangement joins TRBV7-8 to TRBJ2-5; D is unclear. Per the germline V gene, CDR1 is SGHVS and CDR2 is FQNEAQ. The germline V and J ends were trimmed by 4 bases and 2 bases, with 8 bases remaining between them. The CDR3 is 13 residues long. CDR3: CASSWRLQETQYF. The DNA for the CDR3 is TGTGCCAGCAGCTGGAGATTACAAGAGACCCAGTACTTC.

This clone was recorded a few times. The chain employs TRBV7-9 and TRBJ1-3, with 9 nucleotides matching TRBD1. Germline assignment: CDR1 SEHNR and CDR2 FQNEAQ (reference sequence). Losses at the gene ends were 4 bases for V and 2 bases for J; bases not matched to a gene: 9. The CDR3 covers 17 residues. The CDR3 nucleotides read TGTGCCAGCAGCTCCCCCCCGGGGGACAGGGCTGGAAACACCATATATTTT. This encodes CASSSPPGDRAGNTIYF.

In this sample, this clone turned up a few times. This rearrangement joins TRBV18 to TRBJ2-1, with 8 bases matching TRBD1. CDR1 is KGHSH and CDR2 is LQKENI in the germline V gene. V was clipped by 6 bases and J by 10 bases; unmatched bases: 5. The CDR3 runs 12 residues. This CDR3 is CASSDRGWEQFF. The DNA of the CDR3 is TGTGCCAGCTCTGACAGGGGTTGGGAGCAGTTCTTC.

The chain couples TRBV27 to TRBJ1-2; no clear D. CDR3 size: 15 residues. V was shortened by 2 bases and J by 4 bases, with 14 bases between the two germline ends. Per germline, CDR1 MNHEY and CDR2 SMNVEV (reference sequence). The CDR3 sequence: CASSLVADEAYGYTF. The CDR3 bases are TGTGCCAGCAGTTTAGTGGCAGACGAGGCCTATGGCTACACCTTC.

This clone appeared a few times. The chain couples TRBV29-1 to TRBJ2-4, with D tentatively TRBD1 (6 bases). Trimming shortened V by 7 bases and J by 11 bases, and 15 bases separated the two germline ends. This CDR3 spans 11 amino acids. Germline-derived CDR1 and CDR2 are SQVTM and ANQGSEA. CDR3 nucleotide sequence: TGCAGCGCCGCTGGACAGTCACTTCAGTACTTC. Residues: CSAAGQSLQYF.